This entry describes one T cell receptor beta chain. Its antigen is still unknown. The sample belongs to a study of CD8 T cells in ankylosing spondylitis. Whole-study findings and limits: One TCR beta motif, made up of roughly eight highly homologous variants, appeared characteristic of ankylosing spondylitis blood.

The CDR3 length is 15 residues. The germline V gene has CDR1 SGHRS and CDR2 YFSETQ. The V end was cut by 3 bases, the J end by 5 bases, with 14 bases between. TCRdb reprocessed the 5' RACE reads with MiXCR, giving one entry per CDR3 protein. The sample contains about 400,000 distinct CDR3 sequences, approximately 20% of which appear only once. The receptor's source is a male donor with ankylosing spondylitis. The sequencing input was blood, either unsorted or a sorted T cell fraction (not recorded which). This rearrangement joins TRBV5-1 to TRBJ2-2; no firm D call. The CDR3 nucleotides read TGCGCCAGCAGCTACCCCACGGTTCGTACCGGGGAGCTGTTTTTT. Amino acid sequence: CASSYPTVRTGELFF.